Each of the 28 T cell receptor beta chains below was sequenced from the same sample in a study of shared clonotypes between healthy human individuals. The naive CD8 population came from CD45RO-negative cells selected for CCR7, without terminally differentiated effector memory CD45RA+ cells. Only in-frame clones appear in the TCRdb table, and some are missing; sequencing was by immunoSEQ multiplex PCR. Of about 2.1 million clones detected, roughly 91% appear once; the ten largest clones hold roughly 1.8%. Sequencing input: naive CD8+ T cells from PBMCs. The source is a man aged 18 to 29 in good health. Some clones in this sample may be carry-over from other donors' samples.

V gene TRBV21-1 combines with J gene TRBJ1-2; the tabulated D call, TRBD1, remains unverified against the DNA. TRBV21-1 is reported as a pseudogene. The CDR3 spans 14 residues. The CDR3 reads CASSKVDRGAGYTF. CDR3 nucleotide sequence: TGTGCCAGCAGCAAAGTTGACAGGGGGGCTGGCTACACCTTC.

The V gene is TRBV28, the J gene TRBJ1-1, with 9 positions matching TRBD1. The CDR3 sequence is 16 residues long. V dropped 6 bases and J dropped 0; count of bases not matched to a gene: 8. Germline values: CDR1 MDHEN, CDR2 SYDVKM. The CDR3 DNA sequence: TGTGCCAGCAGGCGCCGAAGACAGGGGGTGAACACTGAAGCTTTCTTT. This gives the protein CASRRRRQGVNTEAFF.

This chain uses TRBV19 with TRBJ1-2, with D unclear. The CDR3 contains 12 residues. Germline V CDR1 and CDR2: LNHDA, SQIVND (reference sequence). V lost 1 base to trimming and J lost 6 bases, with 6 bases between them. DNA for the CDR3: TGTGCCAGTAGTATAGGGCGGAATGGCTACACCTTC. This translates into CASSIGRNGYTF.

The chain combines TRBV30 with TRBJ1-2, with D possibly TRBD1 on 5 matching bases. Germline-derived CDR1 and CDR2 are GTSNPN and SVGIG (reference sequence). The CDR3 has 14 amino acids. Between the trimmed V and J ends, which lost 3 bases and 5 bases, there was a span of 16 bases. The CDR3 DNA sequence: TGTGCCTGGAGCATCGACAGCTCTTCTTATGGCTACACCTTC. Translation gives CAWSIDSSSYGYTF.

The V and J genes are TRBV9 and TRBJ1-3; no clear D. The CDR3 totals 15 residues. Trimming stripped 3 bases from V and 3 bases from J, with 13 bases between. The V gene's germline CDR1 is SGDLS and CDR2 YYNGEE. CDR3 bases: TGTGCCAGCAGCGACGGACGGACCGTTGGAAACACCATATATTTT. As protein: CASSDGRTVGNTIYF.

The V and J genes are TRBV4-1 and TRBJ2-1; 7 positions agree with TRBD2. CDR3 length: 17 amino acids. Trimming took 0 bases from V and 4 from J; bases not matched to a gene: 9. The germline gives CDR1 MGHRA, CDR2 YSYEKL. The chain's CDR3 is CASSQESRSGTYNEQFF. For the CDR3, the DNA is TGCGCCAGCAGCCAAGAATCTCGGAGCGGGACTTACAATGAGCAGTTCTTC.

The genes are TRBV7-6 and TRBJ2-1; D might be TRBD2 (8 bases). Germline CDR1 is SGHVS and CDR2 is FNYEAQ. The ends were cut back, 2 bases at V and 1 base at J, with 15 bases in the middle. The CDR3 runs to 17 residues. The CDR3 nucleotides are TGTGCCAGCAGCTTACCGGGGGGGACAGAGTCCTACAATGAGCAGTTCTTC. Protein product: CASSLPGGTESYNEQFF.

This sequence joins TRBV28 and TRBJ2-7; no clear D. CDR1 MDHEN and CDR2 SYDVKM come from the germline V gene. The CDR3 contains 14 residues. The ends were cut back, 7 bases at V and 4 bases at J, with 17 bases in the middle. CDR3 DNA: TGTGCCAGCACCCCCAGCATCCTAGGGTACGAGCAGTACTTC. Translating it yields CASTPSILGYEQYF.

This chain links TRBV27 with TRBJ2-7; 7 nucleotides match TRBD2. This CDR3 comprises 17 residues. The V segment lost 6 bases and the J segment 3 bases; nucleotides outside the gene matches: 17. Germline loops: CDR1 MNHEY, CDR2 SMNVEV (reference sequence). Written as DNA, the CDR3 is TGTGCCAGCAGCCCAAGGATCCCGAGCGGGGCCGTCTACGAGCAGTACTTC. Its translation: CASSPRIPSGAVYEQYF.

CDR3 protein: CASSQELYLRPMNTEAFF. For the CDR3, the DNA is TGCGCCAGCAGCCAAGAACTATACCTGAGACCCATGAACACTGAAGCTTTCTTT. The chain employs TRBV4-3 and TRBJ1-1; D not certain. The CDR3 is made up of 18 amino acids. V was pared by 0 bases and J by 0 bases, with 17 bases between. CDR1 is LGHNA, CDR2 YSLEER, per germline.

The CDR3 reads CASKTQGSLTEAFF. CDR3 in DNA: TGTGCCAGCAAGACTCAGGGTTCCCTCACTGAAGCTTTCTTT. The gene calls are TRBV28 and TRBJ1-1, with D maybe TRBD1 (5 bases). This CDR3 is 14 amino acids long. The V end lost 7 bases, the J end lost 4 bases, and 16 bases lay between the germline ends. The germline gives CDR1 MDHEN, CDR2 SYDVKM. Looking up the rest from reference TRBV28 and TRBJ1-1 gives the full variable domain: DVKVTQSSRYLVKRTGEKVFLECVQDMDHENMFWYRQDPGLGLRLIYFSYDVKMKEKGDIPEGYSVSREKKERFSLILESASTNQTSMYLCASKTQGSLTEAFFGQGTRLTVV.

The rearrangement links TRBV28 to TRBJ2-2; TRBD1 matches 11 bases. The CDR3 sequence is 15 residues long. Germline trimming cut 6 bases from V and 4 bases from J; bases unmatched to any gene: 4. Per germline, CDR1 MDHEN and CDR2 SYDVKM. This CDR3 is CASRDRGLITGELFF. The CDR3 bases are TGTGCCAGCAGGGACAGGGGGCTAATCACCGGGGAGCTGTTTTTT.

The sample holds a few counts of this clone. V gene TRBV28 combines with J gene TRBJ1-1; D is uncertain. From germline, CDR1 is MDHEN and CDR2 SYDVKM. Trimming pared 2 bases from V and 8 bases from J, leaving 15 bases between. This CDR3 is 14 amino acids long. In nucleotides, the CDR3 is TGTGCCAGCAGTTTACCCGACCGAGGGCGGGAAGCTTTCTTT. This codes for CASSLPDRGREAFF.

The chain links TRBV10-1 to TRBJ2-5; 8 bases are shared with TRBD1. The V gene's germline CDR1 is WNHNN and CDR2 SYGVQD (reference sequence). The CDR3 contains 14 residues. The J segment lost 2 bases and the V segment lost 6 bases, leaving 5 bases of the junction unmatched. The chain's CDR3 is CASSADRGQETQYF. In nucleotides, the CDR3 is TGCGCCAGCAGCGCCGACAGGGGTCAAGAGACCCAGTACTTC.

The chain links TRBV29-1 to TRBJ2-5; D is perhaps TRBD1 (5 bases). The J call may be incorrect, as the DNA end agrees better with TRBJ2-7. This CDR3 comprises 12 residues. Germline V CDR1 and CDR2: SQVTM, ANQGSEA. The CDR3, as DNA: TGCAGCGTTTCGGCAGGGAACTACGAGCAGTACTTC. Its translation is CSVSAGNYEQYF.

The chain uses TRBV7-2 and TRBJ1-4; D is unclear. V was clipped by 1 base and J by 5 bases, with 14 bases between them. This CDR3 comprises 16 residues. Germline CDR1 SGHTA, CDR2 FQGNSA. The CDR3 DNA follows: TGTGCCAGCAGCTTAGGTATTAGTAAAATAAATGAAAAACTGTTTTTT. This encodes CASSLGISKINEKLFF. Using reference TRBV7-2 and TRBJ1-4 for the parts outside the CDR3, the full variable domain is GAGVSQSPSNKVTEKGKDVELRCDPISGHTALYWYRQSLGQGLEFLIYFQGNSAPDKSGLPSDRFSAERTGGSVSTLTIQRTQQEDSAVYLCASSLGISKINEKLFFGSGTQLSVL.

V and J are TRBV7-2 and TRBJ2-3; 11 positions match TRBD2. V trimming: 4 bases; J trimming: 4 bases; junction bases outside the gene matches: 7. From germline, CDR1 is SGHTA and CDR2 FQGNSA. The CDR3 runs 16 residues. Here the CDR3 DNA reads TGTGCCAGCAGCTACTTTACTAGCGGGGGAGCAGATACGCAGTATTTT. Translated: CASSYFTSGGADTQYF.

The rearrangement uses TRBV9 and TRBJ1-1, with D possibly being TRBD1 (6 bases). Germline V CDR1 and CDR2: SGDLS, YYNGEE. This CDR3 contains 14 residues. Trimming cost V 3 bases and J 4 bases, with 13 bases left between them. The CDR3 nucleotides read TGTGCCAGCAGCGAAAAACAGGGATTCACTGAAGCTTTCTTT. Protein product: CASSEKQGFTEAFF.

The chain links TRBV6-5 to TRBJ2-7, with a possible D match to TRBD2 (6 bases). Germline V lookup: CDR1 MNHEY, CDR2 SVGAGI. Trimming cost V 5 bases and J 3 bases, with 11 bases left between them. The CDR3 has 13 residues. For the CDR3, the DNA is TGTGCCAGCAGTGGAGGGGCCGGCTACGAGCAGTACTTC. It yields the protein CASSGGAGYEQYF.

This clone was detected only once. The chain carries TRBV7-6 and TRBJ2-3, with TRBD2 matching over 10 bases. The CDR3 totals 18 residues. Germline CDR1 SGHVS, CDR2 FNYEAQ. The V segment lost 2 bases and the J segment 0 bases; nucleotides outside the gene matches: 8. In nucleotides, the CDR3 is TGTGCCAGCAGCTTAACTAGCGGGGTTACTCCTAGCACAGATACGCAGTATTTT. It encodes CASSLTSGVTPSTDTQYF. The variable domain in full, with the rest retrieved from reference TRBV7-6 and TRBJ2-3, is GAGVSQSPRYKVTKRGQDVALRCDPISGHVSLYWYRQALGQGPEFLTYFNYEAQQDKSGLPNDRFSAERPEGSISTLTIQRTEQRDSAMYRCASSLTSGVTPSTDTQYFGPGTRLTVL.

The V gene is TRBV27, the J gene TRBJ2-7; 14 bases fit TRBD2. The CDR3 runs to 18 residues. J gave up 2 bases and V 0 bases, and 6 bases lay outside the gene matches. Germline CDR1 reads MNHEY; CDR2 reads SMNVEV (reference sequence). The CDR3, as DNA: TGTGCCAGCAGTTTATCGGGCCGGACTAGCGGGAGGACCTACGAGCAGTACTTC. Its translation: CASSLSGRTSGRTYEQYF.

The chain has TRBV6-5 and TRBJ1-1; 7 nucleotides agree with TRBD1. Germline values: CDR1 MNHEY, CDR2 SVGAGI. J gave up 1 base and V 2 bases, and 4 bases lay outside the gene matches. This CDR3 spans 15 amino acids. In DNA, the CDR3 is TGTGCCAGCAGTTACGATCGGACAGGGAACACTGAAGCTTTCTTT. It encodes CASSYDRTGNTEAFF.

V usage is TRBV29-1 and J usage is TRBJ2-5, with D possibly matching TRBD1 (5 bases). The tail of the sequence fits TRBJ2-7 better, so the J call may be wrong. The germline CDR1 and CDR2 sequences are SQVTM and ANQGSEA. The length of the CDR3 is 13 residues. In DNA, the CDR3 is TGCAGCGTTGAAACAGGATGGCCCTACGAGCAGTACTTC. Encoded protein: CSVETGWPYEQYF.

The V gene is TRBV13, the J gene TRBJ2-7, with TRBD2 matching over 7 bases. This CDR3 has 17 amino acids. Germline V gene sequence: CDR1 PRHDT, CDR2 FYEKMQ (reference sequence). Germline trimming cut 5 bases from V and 5 bases from J; bases unmatched to any gene: 18. The CDR3 sequence is CASSPAGRAVGVDEQYF. CDR3 DNA: TGTGCCAGCAGCCCCGCGGGGAGGGCTGTTGGGGTTGACGAGCAGTACTTC.

The gene calls are TRBV10-1 and TRBJ2-1; weak D call: TRBD2 (5 bases). The length of the CDR3 is 15 residues. The germline V gene encodes CDR1 WNHNN and CDR2 SYGVQD (reference sequence). Trimming left V 2 bases short and J 3 bases short, with 11 bases between. The CDR3 DNA sequence: TGCGCCAGCAGTGAGACACGGGAAATCTACAATGAGCAGTTCTTC. Residues: CASSETREIYNEQFF.

This clone was observed a single time. This chain connects TRBV10-3 to TRBJ1-5, with 9 bases identical to TRBD1. This CDR3 contains 15 residues. Looked up from germline, CDR1 is ENHRY and CDR2 is SYGVKD. The V and J ends lost 10 bases and 0 bases, in that order; junction bases with no gene match: 7. The CDR3 region has the DNA TGTGCCAGCGGGGACAGGGACTATAGCAATCAGCCCCAGCATTTT. Its protein is CASGDRDYSNQPQHF.

The chain carries TRBV9 and TRBJ2-7, with 10 positions matching TRBD1. The CDR3 covers 15 residues. Germline V gene data show CDR1 as SGDLS and CDR2 as YYNGEE. J lost 1 base, V lost 3 bases, and 4 bases had no gene match. This CDR3 reads CASSGQGARSYEQYF. CDR3 nucleotide sequence: TGTGCCAGCAGCGGACAGGGGGCGAGATCCTACGAGCAGTACTTC.

This clone was seen a single time. V gene TRBV9 combines with J gene TRBJ1-5; a possible D gene is TRBD1 (5 bases). Trimming left V 4 bases short and J 0 bases short, with 8 bases between. The CDR3 totals 14 residues. The germline V gene has CDR1 SGDLS and CDR2 YYNGEE. The CDR3 spells CASSTQDSNQPQHF. The CDR3 DNA reads TGTGCCAGCAGCACACAGGATAGCAATCAGCCCCAGCATTTT.